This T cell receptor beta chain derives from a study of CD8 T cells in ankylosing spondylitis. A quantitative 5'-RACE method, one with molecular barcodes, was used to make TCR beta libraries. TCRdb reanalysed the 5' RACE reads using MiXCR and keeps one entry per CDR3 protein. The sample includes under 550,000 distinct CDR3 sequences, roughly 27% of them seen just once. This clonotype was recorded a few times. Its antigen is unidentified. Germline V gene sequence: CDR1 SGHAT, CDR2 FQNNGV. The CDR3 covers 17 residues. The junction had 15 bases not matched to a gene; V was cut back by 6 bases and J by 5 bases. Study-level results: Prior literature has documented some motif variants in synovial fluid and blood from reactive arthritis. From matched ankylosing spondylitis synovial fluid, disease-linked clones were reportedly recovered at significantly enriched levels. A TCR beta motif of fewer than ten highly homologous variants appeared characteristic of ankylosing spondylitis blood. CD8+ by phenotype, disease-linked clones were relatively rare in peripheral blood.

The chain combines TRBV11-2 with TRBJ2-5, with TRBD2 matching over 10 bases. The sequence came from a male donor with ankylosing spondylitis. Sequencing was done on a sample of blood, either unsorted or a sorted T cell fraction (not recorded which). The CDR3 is CASRLRVGASGSETQYF. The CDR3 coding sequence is TGTGCCAGCAGATTGCGAGTCGGCGCTAGCGGGAGTGAGACCCAGTACTTC.